This T cell receptor beta chain was obtained from a study of CD8 T cells in ankylosing spondylitis. Preparation of TCR beta libraries was done by quantitative 5'-RACE with molecular barcodes. TCRdb independently ran MiXCR on the 5' RACE reads; one entry per CDR3 protein. The sample yields about 150,000 distinct CDR3 sequences, around 45% seen once. V lost 6 bases to trimming and J lost 4 bases, with 18 bases between them. This CDR3 contains 15 residues. Germline V gene data show CDR1 as MNHEY and CDR2 as SVGEGT. Overall study findings and caveats: Previously reported in reactive arthritis synovial fluid and blood were some of the motif variants. The authors reported significant enrichment of disease-linked clones in matched ankylosing spondylitis synovial fluid.

A remark on this clonotype: The antigen is unknown.

The TCR originated in a male donor with ankylosing spondylitis. Sequenced: synovial fluid, either unsorted or a sorted T cell fraction (not recorded which). The chain is built from TRBV6-2 or TRBV6-3 and TRBJ1-1; D might be TRBD1 (6 bases). Written as DNA, the CDR3 is TGTGCCAGCAGCCGCCAACAGGGCTGGGGCACTGAAGCTTTCTTT. Translation gives CASSRQQGWGTEAFF.